A single sample is the source of the 21 T cell receptor beta chains below, sequenced in a study of cytomegalovirus exposure and HLA in healthy donors. The study ran its PCR with 60 Vbeta and 13 Jbeta primers. Repertoires were generated with immunoSEQ multiplex PCR, while TCRdb's copy carries only in-frame clones and drops some. In total, the table holds 100,000 to 150,000 clones. Sequenced material: PBMCs. The receptors shown here come from a man in his late teens or twenties in good health and CMV-seronegative.

V gene TRBV30 combines with J gene TRBJ2-7; tentative D call: TRBD1 (6 bases). Trimming pared 5 bases from V and 4 bases from J, leaving 15 bases between. Germline assignment: CDR1 GTSNPN and CDR2 SVGIG (reference sequence). The CDR3 has 13 residues. The CDR3 bases are TGTGCCTGGCGCCGGGACACCGAATACGAGCAGTACTTC. Protein: CAWRRDTEYEQYF. The full variable domain, in which reference TRBV30 and TRBJ2-7 provide the parts outside the CDR3, is SQTIHQWPATLVQPVGSPLSLECTVEGTSNPNLYWYRQAAGRGLQLLFYSVGIGQISSEVPQNLSASRPQDRQFILSSKKLLLSDSGFYLCAWRRDTEYEQYFGPGTRLTVT.

DNA of the CDR3: TGTGCCAGCAGTATGGAAGCAGGAACCTACAATGAGCAGTTCTTC. Translating it yields CASSMEAGTYNEQFF. The chain links TRBV2 to TRBJ2-1; D is undetermined. The V end was cut by 5 bases, the J end by 2 bases, with 13 bases between. From germline, CDR1 is SNHLY and CDR2 FYNNEI. The CDR3 length is 15 residues.

This chain uses TRBV11-2 with TRBJ2-7; 9 bases align to TRBD2. The length of the CDR3 is 15 residues. Unmatched junction bases numbered 5, after V lost 0 bases and J lost 5 bases. Germline V gene lookup returns CDR1 SGHAT and CDR2 FQNNGV. The CDR3: CASSLERLAVHEQYF. In nucleotides, the CDR3 is TGTGCCAGCAGCTTAGAACGACTAGCGGTCCACGAGCAGTACTTC. The full variable domain, in which reference TRBV11-2 and TRBJ2-7 provide the parts outside the CDR3, is EAGVAQSPRYKIIEKRQSVAFWCNPISGHATLYWYQQILGQGPKLLIQFQNNGVVDDSQLPKDRFSAERLKGVDSTLKIQPAKLEDSAVYLCASSLERLAVHEQYFGPGTRLTVT.

The rearrangement uses TRBV19 and TRBJ2-1; D ambiguous. This CDR3 has 15 residues. The germline V and J ends were trimmed by 3 bases and 0 bases, with 9 bases remaining between them. The germline CDR1 and CDR2 sequences are LNHDA and SQIVND (reference sequence). The chain's CDR3 is CASSISWSSYNEQFF. In DNA, the CDR3 is TGTGCCAGTAGTATTTCGTGGAGCTCCTACAATGAGCAGTTCTTC.

The chain is built from TRBV6-4 and TRBJ2-1; the match to TRBD2 covers 11 bases. The CDR3 covers 16 residues. Trimming at V came to 0 bases and at J to 10 bases, leaving 8 bases not matched to a gene. CDR1 MRHNA and CDR2 SNTAGT come from the germline V gene. The chain's CDR3 is CASSDSGLAGGREQFF. CDR3 nucleotide sequence: TGTGCCAGCAGTGACTCAGGTCTAGCGGGGGGAAGGGAGCAGTTCTTC.

This chain connects TRBV5-6 to TRBJ2-7, with 8 nucleotides matching TRBD2. Germline assignment: CDR1 SGHDT and CDR2 YYEEEE. The trim removed 0 bases at V and 2 bases at J, leaving 4 bases unmatched. The CDR3 spans 15 residues. CDR3 amino acids: CASSLGQRGTYEQYF. The DNA of the CDR3 is TGTGCCAGCAGCTTGGGCCAGCGGGGGACCTACGAGCAGTACTTC. The full variable domain, with the rest looked up from reference TRBV5-6 and TRBJ2-7, is DAGVTQSPTHLIKTRGQQVTLRCSPKSGHDTVSWYQQALGQGPQFIFQYYEEEERQRGNFPDRFSGHQFPNYSSELNVNALLLGDSALYLCASSLGQRGTYEQYFGPGTRLTVT.

The CDR3, as DNA: TGTGCCTGGAGTGTACGGAGGGGGCGAGGCACTGAAGCTTTCTTT. Protein product: CAWSVRRGRGTEAFF. The chain employs TRBV30 and TRBJ1-1, with TRBD1 identical over 7 bases. V was clipped by 0 bases and J by 4 bases; unmatched bases: 8. The CDR3 consists of 15 residues. Germline V gene sequence: CDR1 GTSNPN, CDR2 SVGIG (reference sequence).

This chain joins TRBV27 and TRBJ2-7; TRBD2 aligns across 12 bases. The CDR3 runs to 12 residues. CDR1 and CDR2 (germline): MNHEY, SMNVEV (reference sequence). V was pared by 6 bases and J by 8 bases, with 2 bases of the junction left unmatched. The CDR3 DNA is TGTGCCAGCAGACGGACTAGCGGGAAGCAGTACTTC. This codes for CASRRTSGKQYF.

The rearrangement links TRBV6-4 to TRBJ2-2; 7 bases are shared with TRBD1. This CDR3 is 15 amino acids long. CDR1 and CDR2 from the germline V gene are MRHNA and SNTAGT. J lost 4 bases, V lost 6 bases, and 8 bases had no gene match. CDR3 nucleotide sequence: TGTGCCAGCAGCCCGGGACAGCCGGGCACCGGGGAGCTGTTTTTT. Translated, it gives CASSPGQPGTGELFF.

This rearrangement joins TRBV7-9 to TRBJ1-1; maybe TRBD1 (5 bases). Trimming removed 4 bases from V and 11 bases from J, with 14 bases in between. Per germline, CDR1 SEHNR and CDR2 FQNEAQ (reference sequence). The length of the CDR3 is 12 residues. CDR3 coding DNA: TGTGCCAGCAGCTACTCCCAGGGAAGCGCTTTCTTT. Its protein product is CASSYSQGSAFF.

A remark on this clone: The same CDR3 can be traced to other DNA sequences in this sample. The rearrangement links TRBV14 to TRBJ2-7; D is uncertain. Germline V gene sequence: CDR1 SGHDN, CDR2 FVKESK. Trimming shortened V by 6 bases and J by 1 base, and 16 bases separated the two germline ends. This CDR3 contains 15 residues. The CDR3 spells CASSQLPVISYEQYF. As DNA, the CDR3 is TGTGCCAGCAGTCAACTGCCAGTTATTTCCTACGAGCAGTACTTC.

J is TRBJ1-1 and V is TRBV5-4; 9 positions match TRBD1. Losses at the gene ends were 4 bases for V and 5 bases for J; bases not matched to a gene: 6. Germline assignment: CDR1 SGHNT and CDR2 YYREEE (reference sequence). The CDR3 covers 14 residues. For the CDR3, the DNA is TGTGCCAGCAGCCGGGACAGGGTCGTGACTGAAGCTTTCTTT. Its protein product is CASSRDRVVTEAFF.

The CDR3 DNA reads TGTGCCAGCAGCCCGAACAGGGGTTTGAACACTGAAGCTTTCTTT. It specifies CASSPNRGLNTEAFF. The chain recombines TRBV7-6 with TRBJ1-1; 7 bases are shared with TRBD1. In germline, CDR1 is SGHVS, CDR2 FNYEAQ. The CDR3 contains 15 residues. The junction had 6 bases not matched to a gene; V was cut back by 5 bases and J by 0 bases.

Remarks on this clone: Other DNA sequences in the same sample also yield this CDR3. The chain recombines TRBV10-1 with TRBJ1-1, with 7 bases identical to TRBD1. The CDR3 extends over 13 amino acids. The germline V gene has CDR1 WNHNN and CDR2 SYGVQD (reference sequence). Trimming took 11 bases from V and 3 from J; bases not matched to a gene: 9. The CDR3 bases are TGCGCCGTACAAACAGGGGTGGACACTGAAGCTTTCTTT. Translating it yields CAVQTGVDTEAFF.

Concerning this clone itself: At one boundary the junction diverges from the germline segment, which might be a read error. The chain employs TRBV7-8 and TRBJ2-7; 12 nucleotides line up with TRBD2. This CDR3 comprises 16 residues. The V gene's germline CDR1 is SGHVS and CDR2 FQNEAQ. The CDR3 region has the DNA TGTGCCAGCAGCCTAGCGGGGGGGACGACCTCCTACGAGCAGTACTTC. Translated: CASSLAGGTTSYEQYF. Full variable domain (outside the CDR3, taken from reference TRBV7-8 and TRBJ2-7): GAGVSQSPRYKVAKRGQDVALRCDPISGHVSLFWYQQALGQGPEFLTYFQNEAQLDKSGLPSDRFFAERPEGSVSTLKIQRTQQEDSAVYLCASSLAGGTTSYEQYFGPGTRLTVT.

The J gene is TRBJ2-3, the V gene TRBV10-3; no clear D. Looked up from germline, CDR1 is ENHRY and CDR2 is SYGVKD. With 3 bases removed from V and 2 bases from J, the gap between germline ends came to 15 bases. CDR3 length: 16 amino acids. CDR3 region: CAISEKDSPYTDTQYF. The CDR3 coding sequence is TGTGCCATCAGTGAAAAGGATAGCCCCTACACAGATACGCAGTATTTT.

This chain uses TRBV15 with TRBJ1-1, with TRBD1 matching over 9 bases. From germline, CDR1 is LNHNV and CDR2 YYDKDF (reference sequence). J gave up 4 bases and V 3 bases, and 3 bases lay outside the gene matches. CDR3 length: 14 amino acids. CDR3 nucleotide sequence: TGTGCCACCAGCAGGAGGACAGGGGCCACTGAAGCTTTCTTT. It translates to CATSRRTGATEAFF. Filled out from reference TRBV15 and TRBJ1-1, the complete variable domain reads DAMVIQNPRYQVTQFGKPVTLSCSQTLNHNVMYWYQQKSSQAPKLLFHYYDKDFNNEADTPDNFQSRRPNTSFCFLDIRSPGLGDTAMYLCATSRRTGATEAFFGQGTRLTVV.

This rearrangement joins TRBV6-1 to TRBJ2-7; 8 nucleotides line up with TRBD1. The CDR3 loop spans 15 amino acids. Germline V gene sequence: CDR1 MNHNS, CDR2 SASEGT. V shed 3 bases and J 3 bases; nucleotides not matched to a gene: 7. The DNA of the CDR3 is TGTGCCAGCAGTGATCTGGGACAGGTTATCTACGAGCAGTACTTC. It codes for CASSDLGQVIYEQYF.

The gene calls are TRBV6-1 and TRBJ1-3; perhaps TRBD1 as D (5 bases). CDR3 length: 15 amino acids. Germline CDR1 is MNHNS and CDR2 is SASEGT. V was trimmed by 2 bases and J by 2 bases, leaving 10 bases between them. In DNA, the CDR3 is TGTGCCAGCAGTGAATCAGGGAAGGCTGGAAACACCATATATTTT. Its protein product is CASSESGKAGNTIYF.

The V call is TRBV9, the J call TRBJ2-1, with 13 bases identical to TRBD2. The CDR3 loop spans 16 amino acids. V gave up 0 bases and J gave up 7 bases; unmatched junction bases: 4. Germline V gene lookup returns CDR1 SGDLS and CDR2 YYNGEE. The CDR3: CASSVGTSGSRNEQFF. The CDR3 nucleotides read TGTGCCAGCAGCGTAGGGACTAGCGGGAGTAGGAATGAGCAGTTCTTC.

The chain employs TRBV7-9 and TRBJ1-1; D is unclear. The V and J ends lost 3 bases and 5 bases respectively, with 10 bases between them. The CDR3 contains 13 residues. Germline CDR1 is SEHNR and CDR2 is FQNEAQ (reference sequence). CDR3 residues: CASSFLGGTEAFF. CDR3 nucleotides: TGTGCCAGCAGCTTTCTTGGCGGAACTGAAGCTTTCTTT.